Each of the 9 T cell receptor beta chains below was sequenced from the same sample in a study of cytomegalovirus exposure and HLA in healthy donors. Data came from immunoSEQ multiplex PCR; TCRdb stores just in-frame clones and leaves some out. The repertoire holds some 150,000 clones, with 70% to 90% as singletons. The sequenced sample consisted of PBMCs. The receptor set was obtained from a human donor in good health.

This clone was observed a handful of times. The V and J genes are TRBV7-3 and TRBJ2-7, with a possible D match to TRBD1 (5 bases). The CDR3 contains 13 residues. Germline V gene data show CDR1 as SGHTA and CDR2 as FQGTGA. V lost 3 bases and J lost 3, with 9 bases in between. CDR3: CASSFIQGYEQYF. In DNA, the CDR3 is TGTGCCAGCAGCTTTATCCAGGGCTACGAGCAGTACTTC.

This chain links TRBV5-1 with TRBJ2-1; weak D call: TRBD1 (6 bases). The CDR3 extends over 20 amino acids. V dropped 5 bases and J dropped 0 bases, with 27 bases sitting between them. Germline loops: CDR1 SGHRS, CDR2 YFSETQ. The CDR3 DNA sequence: TGCGCCAGCAGTTCTGGGGGAAACAGGGACCCGGTTAACTCCTACAATGAGCAGTTCTTC. Its translation: CASSSGGNRDPVNSYNEQFF.

This chain connects TRBV27 to TRBJ2-1; tentative D call: TRBD2 (6 bases). V gave up 6 bases and J gave up 4 bases, with 16 bases separating them. CDR1 and CDR2 (germline): MNHEY, SMNVEV (reference sequence). The CDR3 totals 15 residues. The CDR3 loop is CASSGRGLGYNEQFF. The DNA for the CDR3 is TGTGCCAGCAGCGGGCGGGGCTTGGGGTACAATGAGCAGTTCTTC.

This rearrangement joins TRBV2 to TRBJ2-7; maybe TRBD1 (6 bases). The CDR3 covers 14 residues. Germline lookup yields CDR1 SNHLY and CDR2 FYNNEI. The germline V and J ends were trimmed by 3 bases and 2 bases, with 11 bases remaining between them. The CDR3 DNA reads TGTGCCAGCAGTGATCTGGGACACACCTACGAGCAGTACTTC. Residues: CASSDLGHTYEQYF.

V gene TRBV6-1 combines with J gene TRBJ2-1; TRBD2 matches 12 bases. The V gene's germline CDR1 is MNHNS and CDR2 SASEGT. This CDR3 has 15 amino acids. With V trimmed by 6 bases and J by 8 bases, 8 bases remained unmatched. The CDR3 sequence: CASRVTSGGLDEQFF. CDR3 nucleotide sequence: TGTGCCAGCAGAGTGACTAGCGGGGGCTTGGATGAGCAGTTCTTC.

This chain connects TRBV7-2 to TRBJ2-1; maybe TRBD1 (6 bases). Trimming shortened V by 2 bases and J by 7 bases, and 6 bases separated the two germline ends. Germline V gene data show CDR1 as SGHTA and CDR2 as FQGNSA. This CDR3 has 12 amino acids. In nucleotides, the CDR3 is TGTGCCAGCAGCTTAACAGGGAATGAGCAGTTCTTC. Translated: CASSLTGNEQFF.

V is TRBV5-1 and J is TRBJ2-7; TRBD2 matches 9 bases. The length of the CDR3 is 14 residues. CDR1 SGHRS and CDR2 YFSETQ come from the germline V gene. V was clipped by 1 base and J by 2 bases; unmatched bases: 1. CDR3 protein: CASSLSSGTYEQYF. For the CDR3, the DNA is TGCGCCAGCAGCTTGTCTAGCGGGACCTACGAGCAGTACTTC.

This chain connects TRBV2 to TRBJ2-1, with D maybe TRBD1 (6 bases). The CDR3 spans 16 residues. Trimming left V 2 bases short and J 0 bases short, with 11 bases between. Germline values: CDR1 SNHLY, CDR2 FYNNEI. The CDR3 reads CASSERGMSSYNEQFF. CDR3 coding DNA: TGTGCCAGCAGTGAAAGGGGGATGAGCTCCTACAATGAGCAGTTCTTC.

V usage is TRBV9 and J usage is TRBJ2-1; 10 bases are shared with TRBD2. Germline assignment: CDR1 SGDLS and CDR2 YYNGEE. Trimming removed 3 bases from V and 16 bases from J; junction bases left unmatched: 10. The CDR3 has 13 amino acids. The CDR3 region is CASSAQAGGLGFF. The CDR3 DNA follows: TGTGCCAGCAGCGCACAAGCGGGGGGGCTCGGTTTCTTC.